This TCR beta chain was sequenced in a study of breast tumors, draining lymph nodes, adjacent tissues. TCRdb re-called the multiplex PCR reads through MiXCR, storing one row per CDR3 protein. The data show roughly 110,000 distinct CDR3 sequences, about 29% seen once. Study observations and caveats: Compared with lymph nodes, tumors were less diverse; compared with nontumor tissue, more. Tumor T cell lymph node origin was a supported hypothesis, not proven. Tumor and nontumor repertoires were significantly more similar in luminal-like than in basal-like breast cancer. Findings are consistent with lymph node origin and intratumoral expansion of most tumor T cells.

Deletions cut 6 bases from V and 0 bases from J, with 8 bases between. The CDR3 runs to 13 residues. Germline-derived CDR1 and CDR2 are SNHLY and FYNNEI. As concerns this clonotype: The target antigen is unknown. A read error may explain this, as a much larger clone is one base away. This is likely a read error, given that the CDR3 carries no conserved phenylalanine or tryptophan at its end.

Axillary draining lymph nodes of breast cancer patients supplied the node samples. The sample consisted of axillary lymph node tissue. The rearrangement uses TRBV2 and TRBJ1-1, with a weak D call TRBD1 (5 bases). The sequence came from a female donor with breast cancer. Some clones in this sample may be carry-over from other donors' samples. CDR3 coding DNA: TGTGCCAGCAGCACGGGGGTGAACACTGAAGCTTTCTCT. Translating it yields CASSTGVNTEAFS.